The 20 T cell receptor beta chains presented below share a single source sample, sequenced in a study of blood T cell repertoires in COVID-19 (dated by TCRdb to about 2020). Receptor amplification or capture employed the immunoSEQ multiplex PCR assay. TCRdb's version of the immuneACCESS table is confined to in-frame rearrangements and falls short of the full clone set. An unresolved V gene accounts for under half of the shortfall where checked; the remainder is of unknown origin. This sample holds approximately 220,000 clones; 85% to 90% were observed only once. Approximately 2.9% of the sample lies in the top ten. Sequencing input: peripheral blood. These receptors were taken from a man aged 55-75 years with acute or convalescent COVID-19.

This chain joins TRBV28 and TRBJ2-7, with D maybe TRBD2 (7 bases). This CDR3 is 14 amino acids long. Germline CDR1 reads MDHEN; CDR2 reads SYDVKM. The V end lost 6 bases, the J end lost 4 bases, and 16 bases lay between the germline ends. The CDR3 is CASRNSGGRYEQYF. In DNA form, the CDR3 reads TGTGCCAGCAGGAACTCCGGGGGGCGGTACGAGCAGTACTTC.

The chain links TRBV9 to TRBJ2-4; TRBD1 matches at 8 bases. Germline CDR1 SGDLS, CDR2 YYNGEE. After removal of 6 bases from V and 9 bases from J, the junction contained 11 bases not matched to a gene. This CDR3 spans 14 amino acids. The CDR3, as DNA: TGTGCCAGCACCGAAGGACAGGGTCGAGGCATTCAGTACTTC. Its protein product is CASTEGQGRGIQYF.

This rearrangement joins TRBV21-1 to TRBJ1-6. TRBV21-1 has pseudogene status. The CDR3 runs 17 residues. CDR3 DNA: TGTGCCAGCACCTGGTCGGAGGTACGCTCCTATAATTCACCCCTCCACTTT. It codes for CASTWSEVRSYNSPLHF.

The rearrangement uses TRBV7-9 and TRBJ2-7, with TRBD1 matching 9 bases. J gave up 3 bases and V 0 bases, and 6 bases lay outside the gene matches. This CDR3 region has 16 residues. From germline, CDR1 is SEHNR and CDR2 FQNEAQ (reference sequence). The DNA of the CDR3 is TGTGCCAGCAGCTTAGCGAGGGACAGGGTGAGCTACGAGCAGTACTTC. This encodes CASSLARDRVSYEQYF.

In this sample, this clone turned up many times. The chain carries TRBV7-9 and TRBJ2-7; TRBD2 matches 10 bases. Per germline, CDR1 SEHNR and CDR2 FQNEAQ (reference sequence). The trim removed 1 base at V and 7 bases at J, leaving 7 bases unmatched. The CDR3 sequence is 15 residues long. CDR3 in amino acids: CASSLGTSGSLEQYF. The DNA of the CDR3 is TGTGCCAGCAGCTTAGGGACTAGCGGATCGTTGGAGCAGTACTTC. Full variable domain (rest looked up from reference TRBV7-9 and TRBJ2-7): DTGVSQNPRHKITKRGQNVTFRCDPISEHNRLYWYRQTLGQGPEFLTYFQNEAQLEKSRLLSDRFSAERPKGSFSTLEIQRTEQGDSAMYLCASSLGTSGSLEQYFGPGTRLTVT.

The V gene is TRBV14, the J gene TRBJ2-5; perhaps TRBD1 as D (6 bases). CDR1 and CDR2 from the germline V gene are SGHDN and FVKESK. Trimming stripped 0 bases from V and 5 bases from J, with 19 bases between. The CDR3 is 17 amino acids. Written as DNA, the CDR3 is TGTGCCAGCAGCCAAGATCTTTCAGCAGGGGTAGGGGAGACCCAGTACTTC. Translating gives CASSQDLSAGVGETQYF.

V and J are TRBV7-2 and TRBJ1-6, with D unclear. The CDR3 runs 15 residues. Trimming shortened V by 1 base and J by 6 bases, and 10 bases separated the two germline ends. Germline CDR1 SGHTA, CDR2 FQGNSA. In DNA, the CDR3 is TGTGCCAGCAGCTTAGTGGTATCCGGTAATTCACCCCTCCACTTT. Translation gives CASSLVVSGNSPLHF.

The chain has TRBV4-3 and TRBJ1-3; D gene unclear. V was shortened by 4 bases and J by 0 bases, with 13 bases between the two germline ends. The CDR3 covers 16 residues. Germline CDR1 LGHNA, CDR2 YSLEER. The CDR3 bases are TGCGCCAGCAGCCTGGACTCGTCGAGCTCTGGAAACACCATATATTTT. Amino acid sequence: CASSLDSSSSGNTIYF.

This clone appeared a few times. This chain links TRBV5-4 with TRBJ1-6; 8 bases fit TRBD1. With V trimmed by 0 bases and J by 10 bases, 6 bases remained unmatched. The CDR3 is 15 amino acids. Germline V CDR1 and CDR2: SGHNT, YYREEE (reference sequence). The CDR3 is CASSLVGTGTSPLHF. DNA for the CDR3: TGTGCCAGCAGCTTGGTTGGGACAGGAACCTCACCCCTCCACTTT.

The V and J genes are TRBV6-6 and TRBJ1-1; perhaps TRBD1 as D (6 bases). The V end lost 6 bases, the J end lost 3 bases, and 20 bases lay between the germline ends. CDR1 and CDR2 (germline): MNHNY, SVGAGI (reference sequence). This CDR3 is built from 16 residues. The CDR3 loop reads CASRTGGRQMDTEAFF. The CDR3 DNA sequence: TGTGCCAGCAGAACGGGGGGGCGCCAAATGGACACTGAAGCTTTCTTT.

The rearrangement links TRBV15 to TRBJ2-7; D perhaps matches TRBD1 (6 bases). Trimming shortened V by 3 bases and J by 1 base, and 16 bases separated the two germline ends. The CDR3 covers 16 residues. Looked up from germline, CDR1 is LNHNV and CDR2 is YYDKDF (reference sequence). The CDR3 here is CATSSVVAGDSYEQYF. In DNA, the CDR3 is TGTGCCACCAGCAGTGTGGTAGCAGGGGATTCCTACGAGCAGTACTTC.

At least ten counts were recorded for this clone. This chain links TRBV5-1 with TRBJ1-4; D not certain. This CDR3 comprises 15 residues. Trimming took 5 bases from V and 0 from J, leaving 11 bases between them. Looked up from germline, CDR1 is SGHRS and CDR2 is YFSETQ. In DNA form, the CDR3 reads TGCGCCAGCAGACGGGCGGAGGCAACTAATGAAAAACTGTTTTTT. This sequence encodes CASRRAEATNEKLFF.

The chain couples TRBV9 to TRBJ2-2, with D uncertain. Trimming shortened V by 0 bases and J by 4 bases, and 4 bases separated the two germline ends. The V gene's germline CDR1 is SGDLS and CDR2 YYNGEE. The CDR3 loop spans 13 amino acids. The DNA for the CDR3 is TGTGCCAGCAGCGTAGTTATCACCGGGGAGCTGTTTTTT. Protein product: CASSVVITGELFF.

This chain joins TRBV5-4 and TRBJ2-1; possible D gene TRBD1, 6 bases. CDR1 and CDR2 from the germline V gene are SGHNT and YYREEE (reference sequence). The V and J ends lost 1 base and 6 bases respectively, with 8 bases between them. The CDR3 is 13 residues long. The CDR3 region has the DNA TGTGCCAGCAGCTTGACAGGGAGCAATGAGCAGTTCTTC. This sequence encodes CASSLTGSNEQFF.

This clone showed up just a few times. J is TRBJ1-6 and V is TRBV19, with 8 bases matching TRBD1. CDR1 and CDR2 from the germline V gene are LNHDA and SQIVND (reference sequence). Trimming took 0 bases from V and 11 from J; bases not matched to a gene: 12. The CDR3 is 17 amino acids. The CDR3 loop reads CASSIDGGDRGRAPLHF. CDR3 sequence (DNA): TGTGCCAGTAGTATAGACGGAGGAGACAGGGGTCGGGCACCCCTCCACTTT.

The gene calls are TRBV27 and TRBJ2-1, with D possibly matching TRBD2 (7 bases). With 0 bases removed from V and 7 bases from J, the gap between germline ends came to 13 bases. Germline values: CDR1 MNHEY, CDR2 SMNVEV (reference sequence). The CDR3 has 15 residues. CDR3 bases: TGTGCCAGCAGTTTATCGTTGGCGGGGGCTAATGAGCAGTTCTTC. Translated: CASSLSLAGANEQFF.

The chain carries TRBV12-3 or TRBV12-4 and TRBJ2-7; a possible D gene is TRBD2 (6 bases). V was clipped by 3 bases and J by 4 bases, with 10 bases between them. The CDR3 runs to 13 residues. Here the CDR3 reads CASSLAGWYEQYF. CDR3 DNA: TGTGCCAGCAGTTTGGCGGGGTGGTACGAGCAGTACTTC.

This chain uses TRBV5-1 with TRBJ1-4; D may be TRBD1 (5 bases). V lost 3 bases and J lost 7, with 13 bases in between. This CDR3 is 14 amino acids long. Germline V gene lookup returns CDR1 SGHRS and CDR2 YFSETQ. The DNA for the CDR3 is TGCGCCAGCAGCTCGACAGACGGGGGTGAAAAACTGTTTTTT. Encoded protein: CASSSTDGGEKLFF.

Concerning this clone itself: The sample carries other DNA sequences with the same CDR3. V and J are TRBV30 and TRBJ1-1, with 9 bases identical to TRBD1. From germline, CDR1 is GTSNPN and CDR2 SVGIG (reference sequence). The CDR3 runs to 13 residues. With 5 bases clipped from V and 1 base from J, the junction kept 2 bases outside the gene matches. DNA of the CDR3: TGTGCCTGGCACAGGGGGCAGAACACTGAAGCTTTCTTT. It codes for CAWHRGQNTEAFF.

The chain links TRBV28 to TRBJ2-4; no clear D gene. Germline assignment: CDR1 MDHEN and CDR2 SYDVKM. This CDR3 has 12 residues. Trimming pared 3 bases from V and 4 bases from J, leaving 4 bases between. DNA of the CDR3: TGTGCCAGCAGTTTGTCAAAAAACATTCAGTACTTC. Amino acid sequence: CASSLSKNIQYF.